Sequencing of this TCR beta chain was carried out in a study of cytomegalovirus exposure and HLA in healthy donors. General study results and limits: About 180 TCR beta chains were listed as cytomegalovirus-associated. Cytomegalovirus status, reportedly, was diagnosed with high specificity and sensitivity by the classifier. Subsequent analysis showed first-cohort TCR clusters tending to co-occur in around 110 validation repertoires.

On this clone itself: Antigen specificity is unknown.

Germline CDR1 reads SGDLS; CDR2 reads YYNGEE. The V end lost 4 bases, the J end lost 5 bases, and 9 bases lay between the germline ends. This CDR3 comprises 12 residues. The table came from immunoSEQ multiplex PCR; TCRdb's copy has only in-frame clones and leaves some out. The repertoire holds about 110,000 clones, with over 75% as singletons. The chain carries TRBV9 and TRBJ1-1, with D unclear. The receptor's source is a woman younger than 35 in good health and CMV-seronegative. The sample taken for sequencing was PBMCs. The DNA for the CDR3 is TGTGCCAGCAGCCCACCGGGGACTGAAGCTTTCTTT. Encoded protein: CASSPPGTEAFF. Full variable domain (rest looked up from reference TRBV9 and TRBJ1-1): DSGVTQTPKHLITATGQRVTLRCSPRSGDLSVYWYQQSLDQGLQFLIQYYNGEERAKGNILERFSAQQFPDLHSELNLSSLELGDSALYFCASSPPGTEAFFGQGTRLTVV.